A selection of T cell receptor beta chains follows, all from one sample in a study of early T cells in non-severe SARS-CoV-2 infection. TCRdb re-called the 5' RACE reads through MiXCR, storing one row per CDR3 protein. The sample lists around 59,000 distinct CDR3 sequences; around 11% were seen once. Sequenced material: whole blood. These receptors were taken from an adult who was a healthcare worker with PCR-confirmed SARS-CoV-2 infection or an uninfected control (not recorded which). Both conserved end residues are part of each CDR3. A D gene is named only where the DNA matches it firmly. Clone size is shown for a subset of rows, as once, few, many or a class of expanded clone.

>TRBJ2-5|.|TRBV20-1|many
TGCAGTGCTTACCAAACTACCCAAGAGACCCAGTACTTC
CSAYQTTQETQYF
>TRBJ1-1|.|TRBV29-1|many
TGCAGCGTTGCCCATACGGGTGCCACTGAAGCTTTCTTT
CSVAHTGATEAFF
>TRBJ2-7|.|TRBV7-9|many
TGTGCCAGCAGCTTATCGAAAGGGATCTACGAGCAGTACTTC
CASSLSKGIYEQYF
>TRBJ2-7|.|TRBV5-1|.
TGCGCCAGCAGCTTGGCCCCGGCCGGGAACGAGCAGTACTTC
CASSLAPAGNEQYF
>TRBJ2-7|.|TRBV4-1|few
TGCGCCAGCAGCCAAGTAGGTTACAGGGACGAGCAGTACTTC
CASSQVGYRDEQYF
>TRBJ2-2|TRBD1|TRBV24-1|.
TGTGCCACCAGTGATTTGGGACAGGACAACACCGGGGAGCTGTTTTTT
CATSDLGQDNTGELFF
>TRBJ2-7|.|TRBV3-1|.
TGTGCCAGCAGCCAAGGAGCTCTAGCCTACGAGCAGTACTTC
CASSQGALAYEQYF
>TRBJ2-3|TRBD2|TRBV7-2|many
TGTGCCAGCAGCTTAGATAGCGGGGGGGCAGATACGCAGTATTTT
CASSLDSGGADTQYF
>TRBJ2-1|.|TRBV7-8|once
TGTGCCAGCAGACAAACTACAGACCCATTCGACGGTGAGCAGTTCTTC
CASRQTTDPFDGEQFF
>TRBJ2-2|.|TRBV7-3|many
TGTGCCAGCAGCCTCCACGGACTTCTGCCCGGGGAGCTGTTTTTT
CASSLHGLLPGELFF
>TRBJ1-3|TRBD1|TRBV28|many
TGTGCCAGCAGTTACGACAGGGCTGGAAACACCATATATTTT
CASSYDRAGNTIYF
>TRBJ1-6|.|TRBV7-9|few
TGTGCCAGCAGCCTCGGAGCAAGTTACTATAATTCACCCCTCCACTTT
CASSLGASYYNSPLHF
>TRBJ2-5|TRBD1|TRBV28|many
TGTGCCAGCAGTAGAGGGGACAGCCAAGAGACCCAGTACTTC
CASSRGDSQETQYF
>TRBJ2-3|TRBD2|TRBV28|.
TGTGCCAGTTTTCTTAGCGGGAGGGCCCCAGATACGCAGTATTTT
CASFLSGRAPDTQYF
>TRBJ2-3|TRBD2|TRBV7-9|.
TGTGCCAGCAGGAGGGCGAGCGGGAGGGGCACAGATACGCAGTATTTT
CASRRASGRGTDTQYF
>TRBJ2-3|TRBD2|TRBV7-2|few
TGTGCCAGCTCCAACGGGGGGGCGCAGTATTTT
CASSNGGAQYF
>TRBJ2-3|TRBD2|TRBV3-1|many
TGTGCCAGCAGCCAAGGCATTCGGGGGAGACTAGCGGGAGACTTCACAGATACGCAGTATTTT
CASSQGIRGRLAGDFTDTQYF
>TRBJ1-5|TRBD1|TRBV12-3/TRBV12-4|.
TGTGCCAGCAGGGGACAGGGGGCACGTGGCAATCAGCCCCAGCATTTT
CASRGQGARGNQPQHF
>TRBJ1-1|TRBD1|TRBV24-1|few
TGTGCCACCAGTCAGGGGGACAGCGAAGCTTTCTTT
CATSQGDSEAFF
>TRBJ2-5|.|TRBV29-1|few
TGCAGCGGGGCTCAAGAGACCCAGTACTTC
CSGAQETQYF
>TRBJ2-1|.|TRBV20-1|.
TGCAGTGCTAGGGAGCTTAGCAGGGGCTACAATGAGCAGTTCTTC
CSARELSRGYNEQFF
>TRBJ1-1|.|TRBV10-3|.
TGTGCCATCAGTGAGTTTGCAGGGGTGAACACTGAAGCTTTCTTT
CAISEFAGVNTEAFF
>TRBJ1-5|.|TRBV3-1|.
TGTGCCAGCAGCCAAGATCTGGTCAATCAGCCCCAGCATTTT
CASSQDLVNQPQHF
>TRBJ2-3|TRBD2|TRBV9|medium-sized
TGTGCCAGCAGCGAGGGGACTAGCGGGATCGACACGCAGTATTTT
CASSEGTSGIDTQYF
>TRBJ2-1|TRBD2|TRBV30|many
TGTGCCTGGAGACGGACTAGCGGGAGACCCGCCCGCTCCTACAATGAGCAGTTCTTC
CAWRRTSGRPARSYNEQFF
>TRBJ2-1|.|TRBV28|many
TGTGCCAGCAGACTTATGCCGTACAATGAGCAGTTCTTC
CASRLMPYNEQFF